The next 9 T cell receptor beta chains were all read from a single sample in a study of shared clonotypes between healthy human individuals. Using immunoSEQ multiplex PCR, the repertoire was profiled, and TCRdb retains in-frame clones only, with some absent. This sample has approximately 330,000 clones; more than 60% occur once, and the top ten carry 8.5% to 12%. Source material: memory CD4+ T cells sorted from blood. Indicated subset: CD45RA-negative fraction. Receptor source: a man in his thirties or forties in good health.

The chain has TRBV28 and TRBJ2-1; 9 bases map to TRBD2. The V gene's germline CDR1 is MDHEN and CDR2 SYDVKM. The V and J ends lost 2 bases and 0 bases, in that order; junction bases with no gene match: 14. The CDR3 is 20 residues long. The CDR3 DNA reads as TGTGCCAGCAGTTTACCCCCGGTGAGGACTAGCGTTCCCTCCTACAATGAGCAGTTCTTC. Encoded protein: CASSLPPVRTSVPSYNEQFF. The whole variable domain, remainder taken from reference TRBV28 and TRBJ2-1, is DVKVTQSSRYLVKRTGEKVFLECVQDMDHENMFWYRQDPGLGLRLIYFSYDVKMKEKGDIPEGYSVSREKKERFSLILESASTNQTSMYLCASSLPPVRTSVPSYNEQFFGPGTRLTVL.

V and J are TRBV11-3 and TRBJ2-2; 14 nucleotides match TRBD2. Germline CDR1 SGHNT, CDR2 YENEEA. Losses at the gene ends were 5 bases for V and 3 bases for J; bases not matched to a gene: 8. The CDR3 contains 18 residues. The CDR3 DNA follows: TGTGCCAGCAGCACGGGACTAGCGGGAGTCGGTCACACCGGGGAGCTGTTTTTT. Protein product: CASSTGLAGVGHTGELFF.

The chain employs TRBV7-2 and TRBJ1-2; D gene uncertain. Trimming took 2 bases from V and 2 from J, leaving 9 bases between them. Germline loops: CDR1 SGHTA, CDR2 FQGNSA. This CDR3 is 14 amino acids long. The CDR3 DNA reads TGTGCCAGCAGCTTACTAGGGCAGAACTATGGCTACACCTTC. Protein sequence: CASSLLGQNYGYTF.

J is TRBJ2-3 and V is TRBV5-1; D gene unclear. V was cut by 0 bases and J by 1 base, with 9 bases left in between. Germline V gene sequence: CDR1 SGHRS, CDR2 YFSETQ. This CDR3 spans 15 amino acids. In nucleotides, the CDR3 is TGCGCCAGCAGCTTGGACCACTCCGGCACAGATACGCAGTATTTT. Translating it yields CASSLDHSGTDTQYF.

The chain joins TRBV12-5 to TRBJ2-5, with no clear D. The V end was cut by 2 bases, the J end by 1 base, with 5 bases between. The CDR3 length is 13 residues. In germline, CDR1 is LGHNT, CDR2 FRNRAP. The CDR3 loop is CASGLSAQETQYF. The CDR3 bases are TGTGCTAGTGGTTTGTCCGCCCAAGAGACCCAGTACTTC.

V and J are TRBV7-8 and TRBJ2-4; tentatively, D is TRBD2 (6 bases). The V end was cut by 5 bases, the J end by 0 bases, with 11 bases between. The length of the CDR3 is 15 residues. CDR1 and CDR2 from the germline V gene are SGHVS and FQNEAQ. CDR3 nucleotides: TGTGCCAGCAGCCGGCGGGACTTAGCCAAAAACATTCAGTACTTC. Protein: CASSRRDLAKNIQYF. Combining the CDR3 with reference TRBV7-8 and TRBJ2-4 gives the whole variable domain GAGVSQSPRYKVAKRGQDVALRCDPISGHVSLFWYQQALGQGPEFLTYFQNEAQLDKSGLPSDRFFAERPEGSVSTLKIQRTQQEDSAVYLCASSRRDLAKNIQYFGAGTRLSVL.

This clone has a single count. The V call is TRBV7-6, the J call TRBJ2-5; unclear D gene. Trimming pared 2 bases from V and 4 bases from J, leaving 8 bases between. Germline values: CDR1 SGHVS, CDR2 FNYEAQ. CDR3 length equals 13 residues. CDR3: CASSLRFAETQYF. CDR3 nucleotides: TGTGCCAGCAGCTTACGATTTGCAGAGACCCAGTACTTC.

This clone appeared once. The chain uses TRBV25-1 and TRBJ2-1, with 9 bases aligning to TRBD1. V shed 5 bases and J 5 bases; nucleotides not matched to a gene: 7. The CDR3 runs to 15 residues. The V gene's germline CDR1 is MGHDK and CDR2 SYGVNS. CDR3 in amino acids: CASSLRDRAHNEQFF. CDR3 coding DNA: TGTGCCAGCAGTCTCAGGGACAGGGCCCACAATGAGCAGTTCTTC.

This clone was seen repeatedly, ten times or more. The CDR3 loop reads CASSDPKKETQYF. DNA of the CDR3: TGCGCCAGCAGTGACCCGAAGAAAGAGACCCAGTACTTC. The chain couples TRBV10-1 to TRBJ2-5; D unresolved. Germline CDR1 and CDR2: WNHNN and SYGVQD (reference sequence). Between the trimmed V and J ends, which lost 3 bases and 3 bases, there was a span of 8 bases. The CDR3 extends over 13 amino acids.